Listed below are T cell receptor beta chains from one sample, sequenced in a study of blood T cell repertoires in COVID-19. Sequenced by immunoSEQ multiplex PCR; TCRdb stores in-frame clones only, minus some. The table lists 70,000 to 95,000 clones, about 90% of them singletons. Specimen: peripheral blood. The receptors were gathered from an older woman with acute or convalescent COVID-19. Both conserved end residues are trimmed from each CDR3. The order of the fields is D gene, V gene, CDR3 protein. D genes are given only for firm matches.

TRBD2 TRBV5-1 ASSLAPLAGSYEQY
TRBD1 TRBV3-1/TRBV3-2 ASSQRRDSPYGYT
TRBD1 TRBV5-8 ASSSRGGNTIY
TRBD2 TRBV29-1 SVGTSGRVEQF
NA TRBV6-5 ASSYSQGLYGYT
NA TRBV11-3 ASSSTRQGPLEETQY
TRBD2 TRBV3-1/TRBV3-2 ASSHGGTSDTQY
TRBD2 TRBV7-2 ASSPRTSGGAASVGELF
TRBD1 TRBV5-4 ASSLPGAGGNSPLH
NA TRBV27 ASSPDSLYYEQY
TRBD1 TRBV2 ASSPIDRGRED
NA TRBV7-9 ASSLDSGQIYGYT
NA TRBV28 ASSRVGSSNEKLF
TRBD1 TRBV9 ASSKTWTGVMSGELF
TRBD1 TRBV6-5 ASSWDRGPNTEAF
NA TRBV24-1 ATSPGGSNQPQH
TRBD1 TRBV25-1 ASSGQGYTEAF
NA TRBV28 ASSIRLAKNIQY
NA TRBV5-1 ASREQGGTGELF
NA TRBV7-3 ASSLEGLGDSPLH
NA TRBV24-1 ATSAPGSFGGGYT
TRBD1 TRBV4-2 ASSLQEDRAYEQY
TRBD2 TRBV9 ASSVAVGTSFSGANVLT
TRBD2 TRBV5-1 ASSQVGLAGQETQY
TRBD2 TRBV5-1 ASSLVLAGDNYEQY
NA TRBV14 ASSHIGGVGELF
TRBD1 TRBV2 ASGTGVEGQPQH
TRBD2 TRBV6-5 ASSRGLAGPPEQF
TRBD1 TRBV29-1 SVDEAGGTEAF
NA TRBV7-9 ASSLGQDRAPLH
NA TRBV5-1 ASSLAGDTGYT
NA TRBV28 ASSFWVGGNYGYT
NA TRBV2 ASSGQPMNTEAF
NA TRBV30 AWSTGTRVSNSPLH
NA TRBV24-1 ATSDLHAGSYNEQF
TRBD1 TRBV24-1 ATSYRRGDRGSEHTGELF
TRBD1 TRBV6-2/TRBV6-3 ASSYSDRWSRELF
TRBD1 TRBV14 ASSQVGQGYEQF
TRBD1 TRBV5-4 ASSLGGGQGASYEQY
NA TRBV9 ASSGQEVSYEQY
TRBD2 TRBV29-1 SARDYNYNEQF
NA TRBV19 ASSLGHPGTYEQY
TRBD2 TRBV11-1 ASSRRTSNEQF
NA TRBV5-4 ASSSSLIEKLF
TRBD2 TRBV28 ASSLLTSGRVRETQY
TRBD2 TRBV28 ASSQGLAEYEQY
TRBD1 TRBV3-1/TRBV3-2 ASSRRSGTGSYEQY
NA TRBV19 ASSPTGLGETQY
NA TRBV7-2 ASSLVADSYNEQF
NA TRBV6-5 ASNYFGRGAEKLF
NA TRBV7-9 ASSTTSVRNYGYT
TRBD2 TRBV15 ATSGGLASTDTQY
NA TRBV5-6 ASSLAGNEQF